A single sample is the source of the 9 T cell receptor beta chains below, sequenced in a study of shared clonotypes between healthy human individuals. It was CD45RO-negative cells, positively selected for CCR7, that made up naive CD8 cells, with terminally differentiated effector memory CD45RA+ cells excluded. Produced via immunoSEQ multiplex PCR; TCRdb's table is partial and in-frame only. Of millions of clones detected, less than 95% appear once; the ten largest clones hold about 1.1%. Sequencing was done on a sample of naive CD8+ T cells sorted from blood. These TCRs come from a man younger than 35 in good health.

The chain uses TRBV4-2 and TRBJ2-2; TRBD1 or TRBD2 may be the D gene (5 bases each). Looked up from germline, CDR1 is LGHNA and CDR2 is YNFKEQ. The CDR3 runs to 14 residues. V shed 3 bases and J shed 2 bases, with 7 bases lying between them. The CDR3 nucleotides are TGTGCCAGCAGCCACGGGGCCAACACCGGGGAGCTGTTTTTT. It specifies CASSHGANTGELFF.

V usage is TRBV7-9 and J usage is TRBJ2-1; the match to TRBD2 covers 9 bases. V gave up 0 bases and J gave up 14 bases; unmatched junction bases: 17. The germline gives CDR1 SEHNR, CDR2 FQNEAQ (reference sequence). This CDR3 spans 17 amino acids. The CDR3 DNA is TGTGCCAGCAGCTTAGCAGGGATTCTAGCGGGGAATATTAGTAAGTTCTTC. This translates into CASSLAGILAGNISKFF.

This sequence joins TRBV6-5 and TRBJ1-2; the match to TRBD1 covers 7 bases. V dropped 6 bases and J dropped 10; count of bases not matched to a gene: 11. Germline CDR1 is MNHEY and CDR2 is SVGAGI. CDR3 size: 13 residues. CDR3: CASRSGTERHYTF. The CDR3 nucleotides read TGTGCCAGCAGGTCCGGGACAGAAAGACACTACACCTTC.

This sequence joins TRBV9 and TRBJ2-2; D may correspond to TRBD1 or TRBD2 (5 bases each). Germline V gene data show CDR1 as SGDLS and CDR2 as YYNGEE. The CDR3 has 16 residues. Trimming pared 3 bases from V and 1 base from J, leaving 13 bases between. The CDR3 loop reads CASSASGGGNTGELFF. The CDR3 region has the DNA TGTGCCAGCAGCGCCAGTGGTGGGGGGAACACCGGGGAGCTGTTTTTT.

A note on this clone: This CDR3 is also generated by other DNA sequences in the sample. CDR3 region: CASSQGSYEQYF. The CDR3 DNA reads TGTGCCAGCAGCCAGGGGTCCTACGAGCAGTACTTC. The V call is TRBV13, the J call TRBJ2-7; maybe TRBD1 (6 bases). There are 12 residues in the CDR3. Germline CDR1 and CDR2: PRHDT and FYEKMQ (reference sequence). V shed 5 bases and J shed 1 base, with 6 bases lying between them.

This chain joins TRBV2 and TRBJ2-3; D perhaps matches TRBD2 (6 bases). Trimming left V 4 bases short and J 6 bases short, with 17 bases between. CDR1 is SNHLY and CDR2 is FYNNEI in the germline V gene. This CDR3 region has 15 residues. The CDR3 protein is CASSGIRETLDTQYF. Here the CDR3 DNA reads TGTGCCAGCAGTGGAATCCGGGAGACCCTCGATACGCAGTATTTT.

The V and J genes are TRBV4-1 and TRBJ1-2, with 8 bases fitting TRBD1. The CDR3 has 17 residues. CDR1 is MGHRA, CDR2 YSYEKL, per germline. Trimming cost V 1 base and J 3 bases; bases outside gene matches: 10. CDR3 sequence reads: CASSQGNQGARYYGYTF. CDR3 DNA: TGCGCCAGCAGCCAAGGAAACCAGGGGGCGCGGTACTATGGCTACACCTTC.

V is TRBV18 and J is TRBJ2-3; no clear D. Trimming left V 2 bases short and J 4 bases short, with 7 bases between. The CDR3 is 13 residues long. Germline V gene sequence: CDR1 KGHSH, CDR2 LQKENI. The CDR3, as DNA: TGTGCCAGCTCACCAGGGGTCGCAGATACGCAGTATTTT. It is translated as CASSPGVADTQYF.

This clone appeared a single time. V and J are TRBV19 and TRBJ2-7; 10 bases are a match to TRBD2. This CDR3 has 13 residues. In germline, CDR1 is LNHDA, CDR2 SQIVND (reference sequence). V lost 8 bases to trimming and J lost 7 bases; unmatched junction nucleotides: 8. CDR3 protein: CASRLAGSPEQYF. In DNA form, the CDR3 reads TGTGCCAGTCGACTAGCGGGTTCCCCTGAGCAGTACTTC.